The clone carrying this T cell receptor (beta chain) has only one observation. Assay: immunoSEQ multiplex PCR; the TCRdb copy retains only in-frame clones and omits some. The table shows about 490,000 clones, with around 80% occurring only once. The sample originates from a study of shared clonotypes between healthy human individuals. The V gene end was trimmed by 3 bases and the J gene end by 6 bases; junction bases not matched to a gene: 10. CDR3 size: 14 residues. Germline CDR1 and CDR2: GTSNPN and SVGIG (reference sequence). This clonotype was sampled from a woman in her forties in good health. Some clones in this sample may be carry-over from other donors' samples. The sample consisted of PBMCs. The V and J genes are TRBV30 and TRBJ1-1; TRBD1 aligns across 7 bases. CDR3 nucleotide sequence: TGTGCCTGGAGCCCCCCCCGGGACAGCGCTGAAGCTTTCTTT. The encoded protein is CAWSPPRDSAEAFF.